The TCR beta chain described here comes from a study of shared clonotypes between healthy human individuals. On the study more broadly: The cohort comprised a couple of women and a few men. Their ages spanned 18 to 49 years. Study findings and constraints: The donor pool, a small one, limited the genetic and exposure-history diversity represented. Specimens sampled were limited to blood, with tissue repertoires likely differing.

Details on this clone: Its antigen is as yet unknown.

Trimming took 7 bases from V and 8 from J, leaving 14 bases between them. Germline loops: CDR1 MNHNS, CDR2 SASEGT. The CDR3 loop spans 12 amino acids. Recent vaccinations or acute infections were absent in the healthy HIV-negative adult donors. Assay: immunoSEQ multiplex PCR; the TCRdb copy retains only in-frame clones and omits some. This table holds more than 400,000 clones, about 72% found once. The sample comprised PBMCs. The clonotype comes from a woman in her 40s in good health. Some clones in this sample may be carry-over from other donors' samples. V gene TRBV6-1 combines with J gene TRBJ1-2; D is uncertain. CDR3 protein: CASNAPGLGYTF. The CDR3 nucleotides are TGTGCCAGCAATGCCCCAGGATTAGGCTACACCTTC.